The TCR beta chain described here comes from a study of shared clonotypes between healthy human individuals. Study context: The people who gave samples were a couple of women and three men aged 18 to 49.

In germline, CDR1 is MNHNS, CDR2 SASEGT. With 6 bases clipped from V and 5 bases from J, the junction kept 12 bases outside the gene matches. The CDR3 has 15 amino acids. Generated by immunoSEQ multiplex PCR, the TCRdb table keeps only in-frame clones and is missing some. The repertoire holds some 2.1 million clones, with 90% to 95% as singletons. The TCR comes from a man aged 18 to 30 in good health. This chain connects TRBV6-1 to TRBJ1-1, with 7 positions matching TRBD1. Sequenced: naive CD4+ T cells sorted from blood. The subset here: CD45RA+ positively selected. The CDR3 DNA reads as TGTGCCAGCAGAGGAAAGGGGACAGTCGGGACTGAAGCTTTCTTT. Its translation: CASRGKGTVGTEAFF.